The clone carrying this T cell receptor (beta chain) was seen a few times. Its antigen is undetermined. TCRdb re-analysed the 5' RACE reads in MiXCR, keeping a single row per CDR3 protein. The sample records some 300,000 distinct CDR3 sequences, more than 9% being singletons. The sample originates from a study of identical twins. Study outcomes and limitations: Sequences that were out-of-frame, alpha and twin-shared displayed an excess of low generation probability. Part of the zero-insertion signal could reflect confounding by invariant MAIT and iNKT cells. For cord blood, abundant beta clonotypes had fewer insertions, unlike memory repertoires, which showed none.

Separately, the same data were catalogued under a study of yellow fever vaccine responses in identical twins. From that report: As reported, the vaccine T cell response of twins seemed partly convergent and partly personalized.

What was sequenced was CD8+ T cells sorted from blood. The source of this sequence is a woman between 18 and 29 years old in good health.

For the CDR3, the DNA is TGCAGTGCTAGATTTAACTATCCCGGCACAGATACGCAGTATTTT. Translated: CSARFNYPGTDTQYF. The rearrangement uses TRBV20-1 and TRBJ2-3; D is unclear. Germline V gene data show CDR1 as DFQATT and CDR2 as SNEGSKA (reference sequence). V lost 2 bases and J lost 1, with 13 bases in between. The CDR3 runs 15 residues.